The next 17 T cell receptor beta chains were all read from a single sample in a study of blood T cell repertoires in COVID-19. Method: immunoSEQ multiplex PCR; TCRdb's copy keeps in-frame clones and lacks some. The sample gives around 140,000 clones, 75% to 90% of which show up once; around 3.9% is in the top ten. The sequencing sample was made of PBMCs or T cells enriched from blood (not recorded which). Receptors originate from a man between 45 and 60 years old in a cohort exposed to, infected with or recovered from COVID-19 (not recorded which).

This clone was recorded once. The J gene is TRBJ2-4, the V gene TRBV19; 7 bases align to TRBD1. Germline CDR1 and CDR2: LNHDA and SQIVND (reference sequence). The V and J ends lost 6 bases and 0 bases, in that order; junction bases with no gene match: 8. The CDR3 has 16 residues. The CDR3 protein is CASRERGLLAKNIQYF. CDR3 coding DNA: TGTGCCAGTAGGGAGAGGGGGCTACTAGCCAAAAACATTCAGTACTTC.

This clone has just one count. This rearrangement joins TRBV30 to TRBJ1-2, with D possibly matching TRBD1 (5 bases). Trimming removed 0 bases from V and 5 bases from J, with 13 bases in between. The CDR3 loop spans 14 amino acids. CDR1 GTSNPN and CDR2 SVGIG come from the germline V gene (reference sequence). The CDR3 region has the DNA TGTGCCTGGAGTGTAGTTAGGGGCCCTTATGGCTACACCTTC. It yields the protein CAWSVVRGPYGYTF.

This chain joins TRBV7-7 and TRBJ2-5; TRBD2 agrees at 7 bases. Germline V gene data show CDR1 as SSHAT and CDR2 as FNYEAQ (reference sequence). The CDR3 is 15 residues long. With V trimmed by 4 bases and J by 5 bases, 10 bases remained unmatched. CDR3 region: CASSSTSAAGETQYF. The DNA of the CDR3 is TGTGCCAGCAGCTCAACGTCGGCAGCGGGGGAGACCCAGTACTTC.

The gene calls are TRBV5-4 and TRBJ2-3, with 7 positions matching TRBD1. Germline lookup yields CDR1 SGHNT and CDR2 YYREEE (reference sequence). V shed 4 bases and J 0 bases; nucleotides not matched to a gene: 8. The CDR3 is 16 residues long. The CDR3 DNA reads TGTGCCAGCAGCCCGATTGGGACAGCTAGCACAGATACGCAGTATTTT. It yields the protein CASSPIGTASTDTQYF.

This clone has only a few counts. The V and J genes are TRBV11-2 and TRBJ1-6; D is ambiguous. V dropped 0 bases and J dropped 10 bases, with 16 bases sitting between them. This CDR3 comprises 16 residues. The germline V gene encodes CDR1 SGHAT and CDR2 FQNNGV. The CDR3: CASSLDGPEFSSPLHF. The CDR3 DNA reads as TGTGCCAGCAGCTTAGATGGTCCGGAATTTAGCTCACCCCTCCACTTT.

The chain links TRBV7-8 to TRBJ1-1, with 7 bases fitting TRBD1. Trimming took 5 bases from V and 0 from J; bases not matched to a gene: 6. CDR3 length: 15 amino acids. Germline CDR1 SGHVS, CDR2 FQNEAQ. The CDR3 coding sequence is TGTGCCAGCAGCCCCCGGACAGGCTTGAACACTGAAGCTTTCTTT. This gives the protein CASSPRTGLNTEAFF.

The rearrangement uses TRBV10-3 and TRBJ2-7; 12 bases match TRBD2. Germline V lookup: CDR1 ENHRY, CDR2 SYGVKD. The length of the CDR3 is 13 residues. This chain's CDR3 is CAVRGTSGYEQYF. The CDR3 nucleotides are TGTGCGGTAAGGGGGACTAGCGGGTACGAGCAGTACTTC.

This rearrangement joins TRBV6-5 to TRBJ2-1; TRBD1 matches at 10 bases. CDR1 is MNHEY, CDR2 SVGAGI, per germline. Trimming took 6 bases from V and 5 from J; bases not matched to a gene: 7. The length of the CDR3 is 15 residues. Written as DNA, the CDR3 is TGTGCCAGCAGAACACCGGGACAGGGGAACAATGAGCAGTTCTTC. Translating it yields CASRTPGQGNNEQFF.

CDR3 DNA: TGTGCCAGCAGCCAGAGTGCCAAAAACATTCAGTACTTC. Protein: CASSQSAKNIQYF. The chain uses TRBV3-1 (or the pseudogene TRBV3-2) and TRBJ2-4; D not certain. V was clipped by 3 bases and J by 1 base, with 4 bases between them. The CDR3 length is 13 residues. Germline V gives CDR1 LGHDT, CDR2 YNNKEL (reference sequence).

In this sample, this clone turned up a few times. V is TRBV5-1 and J is TRBJ2-2; D might be TRBD1 (6 bases). CDR1 is SGHRS, CDR2 YFSETQ, per germline. There are 15 residues in the CDR3. Trimming left V 4 bases short and J 5 bases short, with 15 bases between. DNA of the CDR3: TGCGCCAGCAGCCCCCCTGGGGGCAATACCGGGGAGCTGTTTTTT. Protein sequence: CASSPPGGNTGELFF.

V is TRBV19 and J is TRBJ1-5; 11 bases agree with TRBD1. There are 15 residues in the CDR3. V was pared by 7 bases and J by 6 bases, with 8 bases of the junction left unmatched. The V gene's germline CDR1 is LNHDA and CDR2 SQIVND (reference sequence). CDR3 amino acids: CASTPDRGQFQPQHF. In nucleotides, the CDR3 is TGTGCCAGTACCCCGGACAGGGGGCAATTTCAGCCCCAGCATTTT. Using reference TRBV19 and TRBJ1-5 for the parts outside the CDR3, the full variable domain is DGGITQSPKYLFRKEGQNVTLSCEQNLNHDAMYWYRQDPGQGLRLIYYSQIVNDFQKGDIAEGYSVSREKKESFPLTVTSAQKNPTAFYLCASTPDRGQFQPQHFGDGTRLSIL.

The gene calls are TRBV27 and TRBJ1-2; possible D gene TRBD1, 5 bases. The CDR3 covers 14 residues. Trimming took off 6 bases at V and 4 bases at J, with 15 bases between the two ends. Germline V CDR1 and CDR2: MNHEY, SMNVEV (reference sequence). The CDR3 loop reads CASSPQVGPYGYTF. DNA of the CDR3: TGTGCCAGCAGCCCACAGGTTGGCCCCTATGGCTACACCTTC.

The rearrangement links TRBV5-1 to TRBJ1-1; D is uncertain. Looked up from germline, CDR1 is SGHRS and CDR2 is YFSETQ. With 0 bases removed from V and 5 bases from J, the gap between germline ends came to 11 bases. This CDR3 has 14 amino acids. This CDR3 reads CASSLGGLATEAFF. For the CDR3, the DNA is TGCGCCAGCAGCTTGGGCGGGTTGGCTACTGAAGCTTTCTTT.

The chain is built from TRBV19 and TRBJ1-1; the match to TRBD1 covers 9 bases. The germline gives CDR1 LNHDA, CDR2 SQIVND (reference sequence). Trimming cost V 8 bases and J 6 bases; bases outside gene matches: 25. The CDR3 length is 19 residues. The CDR3 spells CASVPLGVGTGRSDSEAFF. For the CDR3, the DNA is TGTGCCAGTGTCCCCCTTGGGGTAGGGACAGGGAGAAGTGATTCTGAAGCTTTCTTT.

The V call is TRBV7-9, the J call TRBJ2-7, with D perhaps TRBD1 (5 bases). Trimming removed 2 bases from V and 4 bases from J, with 9 bases in between. In germline, CDR1 is SEHNR, CDR2 FQNEAQ (reference sequence). The CDR3 loop spans 13 amino acids. The CDR3 DNA follows: TGTGCCAGCAGCTTAAGGGGCGGATACGAGCAGTACTTC. Protein product: CASSLRGGYEQYF.

The chain couples TRBV27 to TRBJ1-5; no firm D call. The CDR3 runs to 12 residues. V was shortened by 4 bases and J by 4 bases, with 5 bases between the two germline ends. The germline CDR1 and CDR2 sequences are MNHEY and SMNVEV (reference sequence). CDR3 bases: TGTGCCAGCAGTTCCCCTAATCAGCCCCAGCATTTT. Its translation is CASSSPNQPQHF.

The chain recombines TRBV5-8 with TRBJ1-2; 11 bases map to TRBD1. The trim removed 4 bases at V and 4 bases at J, leaving 9 bases unmatched. The CDR3 is 16 amino acids. Per germline, CDR1 SGHTS and CDR2 YDEGEE. The CDR3 bases are TGTGCCAGCAGCGAACAAGGGACAGGGGGTTCCTATGGCTACACCTTC. Protein product: CASSEQGTGGSYGYTF.